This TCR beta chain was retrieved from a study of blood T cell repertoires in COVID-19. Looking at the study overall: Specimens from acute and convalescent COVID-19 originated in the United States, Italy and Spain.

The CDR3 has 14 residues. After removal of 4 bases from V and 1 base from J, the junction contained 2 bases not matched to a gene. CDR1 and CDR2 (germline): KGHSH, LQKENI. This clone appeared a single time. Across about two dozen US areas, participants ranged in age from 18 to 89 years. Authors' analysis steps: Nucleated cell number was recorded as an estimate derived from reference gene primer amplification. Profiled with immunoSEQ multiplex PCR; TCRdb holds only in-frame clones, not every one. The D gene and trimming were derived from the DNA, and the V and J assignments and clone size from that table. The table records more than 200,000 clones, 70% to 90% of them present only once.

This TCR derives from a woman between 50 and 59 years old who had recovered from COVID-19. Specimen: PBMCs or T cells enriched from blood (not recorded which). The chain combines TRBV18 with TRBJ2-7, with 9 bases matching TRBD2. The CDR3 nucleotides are TGTGCCAGCTCACTAACTAGCGGGTCCTACGAGCAGTACTTC. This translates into CASSLTSGSYEQYF.